Sequencing of this T cell receptor beta chain was carried out in a study of blood T cell repertoires in COVID-19. This clone was counted once. The CDR3 has 13 amino acids. Looked up from germline, CDR1 is MNHEY and CDR2 is SVGAGI. V was cut by 6 bases and J by 0 bases, with 6 bases left in between. Original analysis: It was from reference gene primer amplification that nucleated cell counts were estimated. The method was immunoSEQ multiplex PCR; TCRdb's version includes in-frame clones alone and lacks a portion of them. V and J calls and clone size are given by that table; D and trimming were obtained from the DNA. Altogether some 200,000 clones are present, approximately 87% being singletons, with the ten largest covering 2.2%.

This receptor was obtained from a woman aged 45-60 years with acute or convalescent COVID-19. Sequencing was done on a sample of peripheral blood. The chain uses TRBV6-5 and TRBJ1-5; D gene ambiguous. As DNA, the CDR3 is TGTGCCAGCAGGGAGGTTAGCAATCAGCCCCAGCATTTT. Translating it yields CASREVSNQPQHF.